One and the same sample provided the 28 T cell receptor beta chains below, sequenced in a study of CD4 T cells in relation to SARS-CoV-2 and coronaviruses. Produced via immunoSEQ multiplex PCR; TCRdb's table is partial and in-frame only. The top ten clones hold approximately 1.5% of a sample with around 45,000 clones, about 80% of them seen once. These TCRs are of unknown antigen specificity. The sequenced sample consisted of naive CD4+ T cells from PBMCs, cultured in vitro. Subset of the sample: naive CD4+ T cells isolated by negative enrichment. The receptors here all came from an adult with COVID-19.

The V and J genes are TRBV6-5 and TRBJ2-7, with 12 bases aligning to TRBD2. The CDR3 consists of 15 residues. CDR1 and CDR2 from the germline V gene are MNHEY and SVGAGI. The V gene end was trimmed by 5 bases and the J gene end by 3 bases; junction bases not matched to a gene: 5. The CDR3 bases are TGTGCCAGCAGTCTAGAGACTAGCGGGGGCTACGAGCAGTACTTC. It codes for CASSLETSGGYEQYF.

This clone was seen once. The rearrangement links TRBV5-1 to TRBJ2-7; 9 nucleotides agree with TRBD1. This CDR3 has 15 amino acids. Germline V gene data show CDR1 as SGHRS and CDR2 as YFSETQ. With 4 bases clipped from V and 4 bases from J, the junction kept 9 bases outside the gene matches. The CDR3 is CASSPRTGDRYEQYF. CDR3 bases: TGCGCCAGCAGCCCTCGGACAGGGGATAGGTACGAGCAGTACTTC.

The rearrangement links TRBV28 to TRBJ2-5; D perhaps matches TRBD2 (6 bases). The CDR3 covers 12 residues. Germline CDR1 is MDHEN and CDR2 is SYDVKM. The ends were cut back, 10 bases at V and 5 bases at J, with 14 bases in the middle. The CDR3 sequence: CATSGVGETQYF. The CDR3 coding sequence is TGTGCCACGTCGGGGGTCGGTGAGACCCAGTACTTC.

V is TRBV19 and J is TRBJ1-5; tentatively, D is TRBD1 (6 bases). This CDR3 spans 15 amino acids. Germline loops: CDR1 LNHDA, CDR2 SQIVND (reference sequence). Trimming shortened V by 7 bases and J by 4 bases, and 17 bases separated the two germline ends. CDR3 DNA: TGTGCCAGTACCCCGGGGCAGGGGTGGAATCAGCCCCAGCATTTT. This sequence encodes CASTPGQGWNQPQHF.

The chain couples TRBV6-1 to TRBJ1-6; D gene unclear. Germline values: CDR1 MNHNS, CDR2 SASEGT. Trimming stripped 0 bases from V and 10 bases from J, with 19 bases between. This CDR3 region has 17 residues. The CDR3 loop is CASSEAALSAGASPLHF. The CDR3 nucleotides read TGTGCCAGCAGTGAAGCGGCACTATCAGCCGGAGCGTCACCCCTCCACTTT.

This clone was found once. This chain uses TRBV30 with TRBJ2-7; the match to TRBD1 covers 8 bases. The V segment lost 2 bases and the J segment 2 bases; nucleotides outside the gene matches: 8. Germline CDR1 and CDR2: GTSNPN and SVGIG (reference sequence). The CDR3 length is 15 residues. CDR3 nucleotides: TGTGCCTGGAGTCCGGCCGGGACAGGACCCTACGAGCAGTACTTC. Amino acids: CAWSPAGTGPYEQYF.

The chain employs TRBV28 and TRBJ2-2; 13 bases fit TRBD2. Germline loops: CDR1 MDHEN, CDR2 SYDVKM. Trimming at V came to 7 bases and at J to 2 bases, leaving 10 bases not matched to a gene. This CDR3 is built from 18 residues. CDR3 nucleotides: TGTGCCAGCACCAGATGGGGACTAGCGGGAAAAAACACCGGGGAGCTGTTTTTT. It translates to CASTRWGLAGKNTGELFF.

V usage is TRBV5-1 and J usage is TRBJ2-3; TRBD2 is a possible D gene (6 bases). V was trimmed by 4 bases and J by 0 bases, leaving 9 bases between them. CDR3 length: 14 residues. The germline V gene has CDR1 SGHRS and CDR2 YFSETQ. The CDR3 region has the DNA TGCGCCAGCAGCGGGGGGTATAGCACAGATACGCAGTATTTT. This codes for CASSGGYSTDTQYF.

This chain links TRBV7-3 with TRBJ2-3; TRBD2 matches at 8 bases. V lost 5 bases and J lost 0; bases outside the gene matches: 7. The CDR3 totals 16 residues. In germline, CDR1 is SGHTA, CDR2 FQGTGA. The CDR3: CASSPGTRASTDTQYF. CDR3 nucleotide sequence: TGTGCCAGCAGCCCCGGGACTAGGGCTAGCACAGATACGCAGTATTTT.

The rearrangement links TRBV7-9 to TRBJ2-1; possibly TRBD2 for D (6 bases). The CDR3 sequence is 12 residues long. V lost 7 bases and J lost 8, with 12 bases in between. CDR1 and CDR2 from the germline V gene are SEHNR and FQNEAQ (reference sequence). CDR3 sequence reads: CASMGTYDEQFF. CDR3 in DNA: TGTGCCAGCATGGGGACTTACGATGAGCAGTTCTTC.

V is TRBV7-3 and J is TRBJ2-1; 10 bases are shared with TRBD2. The CDR3 contains 17 residues. Per the germline V gene, CDR1 is SGHTA and CDR2 is FQGTGA. The trim removed 5 bases at V and 5 bases at J, leaving 12 bases unmatched. CDR3 bases: TGTGCCAGCAGCGTGGGGACTAGCGCAATTCCCCACAATGAGCAGTTCTTC. Its protein product is CASSVGTSAIPHNEQFF. The variable domain in full, with the rest retrieved from reference TRBV7-3 and TRBJ2-1, is GAGVSQTPSNKVTEKGKYVELRCDPISGHTALYWYRQSLGQGPEFLIYFQGTGAADDSGLPNDRFFAVRPEGSVSTLKIQRTERGDSAVYLCASSVGTSAIPHNEQFFGPGTRLTVL.

The gene calls are TRBV28 and TRBJ2-7; a weak D match, TRBD2 (6 bases). Germline loops: CDR1 MDHEN, CDR2 SYDVKM. This CDR3 contains 16 residues. Deletions cut 2 bases from V and 2 bases from J, with 16 bases between. The DNA for the CDR3 is TGTGCCAGCAGTTTACGTGGGGGGTTTTCAGCCTACGAGCAGTACTTC. This codes for CASSLRGGFSAYEQYF.

CDR3 DNA: TGTGCCAGTAGTGCAGTCGGGGGCTACGAGCAGTACTTC. It encodes CASSAVGGYEQYF. The genes are TRBV19 and TRBJ2-7, with a tentative D call TRBD2 (6 bases). This CDR3 region has 13 residues. Germline V gives CDR1 LNHDA, CDR2 SQIVND (reference sequence). Trimming left V 5 bases short and J 3 bases short, with 11 bases between.

This chain links TRBV14 with TRBJ2-7; no firm D call. The CDR3 loop spans 11 amino acids. The germline V gene has CDR1 SGHDN and CDR2 FVKESK. Between the trimmed V and J ends, which lost 1 base and 9 bases, there was a span of 7 bases. In nucleotides, the CDR3 is TGTGCCAGCAGCCAAGGGTCGGGGCAGTACTTC. This gives the protein CASSQGSGQYF.

The gene calls are TRBV5-1 and TRBJ2-5; TRBD1 is a possible D gene (6 bases). The CDR3 length is 14 residues. V shed 3 bases and J shed 4 bases, with 13 bases lying between them. Germline CDR1 is SGHRS and CDR2 is YFSETQ. CDR3 sequence (DNA): TGCGCCAGCAGCTCACAGGGTATGGCAGAGACCCAGTACTTC. Translated: CASSSQGMAETQYF.

The chain links TRBV28 to TRBJ2-3; TRBD2 matches at 9 bases. The V gene's germline CDR1 is MDHEN and CDR2 SYDVKM. The CDR3 extends over 15 amino acids. Trimming at V came to 7 bases and at J to 4 bases, leaving 9 bases not matched to a gene. CDR3 coding DNA: TGTGCCAGCACCCTTAGCGGGAGCGGGGCAGATACGCAGTATTTT. It specifies CASTLSGSGADTQYF. Together with reference TRBV28 and TRBJ2-3, the CDR3 gives the full variable domain: DVKVTQSSRYLVKRTGEKVFLECVQDMDHENMFWYRQDPGLGLRLIYFSYDVKMKEKGDIPEGYSVSREKKERFSLILESASTNQTSMYLCASTLSGSGADTQYFGPGTRLTVL.

This clone rates as medium-sized. The chain combines TRBV7-8 with TRBJ2-7, with a weak D call TRBD2 (5 bases). The ends were cut back, 4 bases at V and 0 bases at J, with 16 bases in the middle. From germline, CDR1 is SGHVS and CDR2 FQNEAQ. The CDR3 runs to 16 residues. The CDR3 bases are TGTGCCAGCAGCTCCGCGGTGCGAGGGAGCTCCTACGAGCAGTACTTC. Protein: CASSSAVRGSSYEQYF. Looking up the rest from reference TRBV7-8 and TRBJ2-7 gives the full variable domain: GAGVSQSPRYKVAKRGQDVALRCDPISGHVSLFWYQQALGQGPEFLTYFQNEAQLDKSGLPSDRFFAERPEGSVSTLKIQRTQQEDSAVYLCASSSAVRGSSYEQYFGPGTRLTVT.

This sequence joins TRBV6-1 and TRBJ2-7, with TRBD2 as a possible D gene (6 bases). CDR1 and CDR2 (germline): MNHNS, SASEGT. CDR3 length: 13 residues. Trimming removed 0 bases from V and 5 bases from J, with 8 bases in between. The CDR3 nucleotides read TGTGCCAGCAGTGAAGCTCGGGGGAACGAGCAGTACTTC. Protein product: CASSEARGNEQYF.

This sequence joins TRBV6-2 or TRBV6-3 and TRBJ1-6, with D possibly TRBD1 on 6 matching bases. There are 19 residues in the CDR3. CDR1 and CDR2 (germline): MNHEY, SVGEGT. Trimming left V 5 bases short and J 7 bases short, with 27 bases between. The CDR3: CASSPAAELRGGQNSPLHF. In nucleotides, the CDR3 is TGTGCCAGCAGTCCCGCCGCGGAACTTCGGGGGGGGCAGAATTCACCCCTCCACTTT.

The chain uses TRBV11-2 and TRBJ2-1, with 14 bases that match TRBD2. The germline gives CDR1 SGHAT, CDR2 FQNNGV. V lost 5 bases to trimming and J lost 2 bases; unmatched junction nucleotides: 11. This CDR3 spans 19 amino acids. CDR3 protein: CASSTRRRTSGRPYNEQFF. The CDR3 nucleotides are TGTGCCAGCAGCACTAGACGCCGGACTAGCGGGAGGCCCTACAATGAGCAGTTCTTC.

This clone occurred once. The CDR3: CASSERRGSNGYTF. Here the CDR3 DNA reads TGTGCCAGCAGTGAAAGGCGCGGCAGCAATGGCTACACCTTC. The chain joins TRBV2 to TRBJ1-2; D call uncertain. Germline-derived CDR1 and CDR2 are SNHLY and FYNNEI. Trimming took off 2 bases at V and 6 bases at J, with 13 bases between the two ends. This CDR3 is built from 14 residues.

The genes are TRBV5-6 and TRBJ2-7; the D is unclear. The CDR3 runs 15 residues. Germline CDR1 is SGHDT and CDR2 is YYEEEE. V was shortened by 4 bases and J by 0 bases, with 14 bases between the two germline ends. The DNA of the CDR3 is TGTGCCAGCAGCCACGTATCGGGCGTCTCCTACGAGCAGTACTTC. It translates to CASSHVSGVSYEQYF. Looking up the rest from reference TRBV5-6 and TRBJ2-7 gives the full variable domain: DAGVTQSPTHLIKTRGQQVTLRCSPKSGHDTVSWYQQALGQGPQFIFQYYEEEERQRGNFPDRFSGHQFPNYSSELNVNALLLGDSALYLCASSHVSGVSYEQYFGPGTRLTVT.

This clone was observed a few times. This sequence joins TRBV7-2 and TRBJ2-3; no firm D call. CDR1 SGHTA and CDR2 FQGNSA come from the germline V gene. The germline V and J ends were trimmed by 1 base and 4 bases, with 6 bases remaining between them. The CDR3 length is 13 residues. The CDR3 coding sequence is TGTGCCAGCAGCTTAGGAGGTCCAGATACGCAGTATTTT. This sequence encodes CASSLGGPDTQYF.

This rearrangement joins TRBV5-1 to TRBJ1-2, with a possible D match to TRBD1 (5 bases). CDR3 length: 13 amino acids. The V end was cut by 4 bases, the J end by 3 bases, with 10 bases between. Germline V gene sequence: CDR1 SGHRS, CDR2 YFSETQ. The CDR3, as DNA: TGCGCCAGCAGCACGGGACGGGACTATGGCTACACCTTC. Translated: CASSTGRDYGYTF.

Turning to this clone: One end of the junction is discordant with germline, which a read error may explain. This chain links TRBV19 with TRBJ1-5; no clear D. The length of the CDR3 is 15 residues. The germline V gene has CDR1 LNHDA and CDR2 SQIVND (reference sequence). The CDR3: CASSILLGSYQPQHF. For the CDR3, the DNA is TGTGCCAGTAGTATTTTGTTAGGTAGCTATCAGCCCCAGCATTTT. Using reference TRBV19 and TRBJ1-5 for the parts outside the CDR3, the full variable domain is DGGITQSPKYLFRKEGQNVTLSCEQNLNHDAMYWYRQDPGQGLRLIYYSQIVNDFQKGDIAEGYSVSREKKESFPLTVTSAQKNPTAFYLCASSILLGSYQPQHFGDGTRLSIL.

The V call is TRBV28, the J call TRBJ1-5; D uncertain. Between the trimmed V and J ends, which lost 4 bases and 6 bases, there was a span of 16 bases. The CDR3 sequence is 15 residues long. Germline V gene sequence: CDR1 MDHEN, CDR2 SYDVKM. CDR3 amino acids: CASSSDPGVGQPQHF. CDR3 sequence (DNA): TGTGCCAGCAGTTCCGACCCCGGGGTGGGTCAGCCCCAGCATTTT.

This chain joins TRBV7-2 and TRBJ2-7; the match to TRBD2 covers 8 bases. Germline V gene data show CDR1 as SGHTA and CDR2 as FQGNSA. The junction had 10 bases not matched to a gene; V was cut back by 6 bases and J by 3 bases. The CDR3 extends over 15 amino acids. The CDR3, as DNA: TGTGCCAGCAGGTATTCCGGGACTAGAAACTACGAGCAGTACTTC. Residues: CASRYSGTRNYEQYF.

This clone was observed a few times. This chain uses TRBV11-3 with TRBJ1-5, with D possibly matching TRBD1 (5 bases). The germline gives CDR1 SGHNT, CDR2 YENEEA. The V end lost 5 bases, the J end lost 9 bases, and 23 bases lay between the germline ends. This CDR3 is 16 amino acids long. DNA for the CDR3: TGTGCCAGCAGCCCAAACGGGGCAGAGGAGTTGGGGCCCCAGCATTTT. Amino acid sequence: CASSPNGAEELGPQHF. The variable domain in full, with the rest retrieved from reference TRBV11-3 and TRBJ1-5, is EAGVVQSPRYKIIEKKQPVAFWCNPISGHNTLYWYLQNLGQGPELLIRYENEEAVDDSQLPKDRFSAERLKGVDSTLKIQPAELGDSAVYLCASSPNGAEELGPQHFGDGTRLSIL.